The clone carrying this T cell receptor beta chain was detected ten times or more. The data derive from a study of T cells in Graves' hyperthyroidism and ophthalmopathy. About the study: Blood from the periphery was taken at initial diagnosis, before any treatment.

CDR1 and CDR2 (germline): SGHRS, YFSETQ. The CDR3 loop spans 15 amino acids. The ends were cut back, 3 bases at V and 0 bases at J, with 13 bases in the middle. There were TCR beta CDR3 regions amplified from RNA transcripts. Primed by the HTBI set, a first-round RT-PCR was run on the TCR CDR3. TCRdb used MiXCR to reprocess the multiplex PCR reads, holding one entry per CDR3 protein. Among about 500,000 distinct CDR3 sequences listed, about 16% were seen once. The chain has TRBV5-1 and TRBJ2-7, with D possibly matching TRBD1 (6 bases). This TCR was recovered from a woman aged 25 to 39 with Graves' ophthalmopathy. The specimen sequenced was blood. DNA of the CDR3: TGCGCCAGCAGCTCTAGAGGGGGTGTCTCCTACGAGCAGTACTTC. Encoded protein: CASSSRGGVSYEQYF. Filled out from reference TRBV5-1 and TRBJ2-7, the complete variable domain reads KAGVTQTPRYLIKTRGQQVTLSCSPISGHRSVSWYQQTPGQGLQFLFEYFSETQRNKGNFPGRFSGRQFSNSRSEMNVSTLELGDSALYLCASSSRGGVSYEQYFGPGTRLTVT.